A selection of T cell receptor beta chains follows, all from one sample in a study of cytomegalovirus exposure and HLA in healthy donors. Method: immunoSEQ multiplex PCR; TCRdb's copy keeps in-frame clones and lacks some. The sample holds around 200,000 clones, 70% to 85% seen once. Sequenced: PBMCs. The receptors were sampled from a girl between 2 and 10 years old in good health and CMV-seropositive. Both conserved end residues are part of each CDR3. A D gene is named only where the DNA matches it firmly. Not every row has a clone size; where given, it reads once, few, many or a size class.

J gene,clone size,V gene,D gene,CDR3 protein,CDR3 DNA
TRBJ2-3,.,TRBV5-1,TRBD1,CASSLQGQGYLMDTQYF,TGCGCCAGCAGCCTTCAGGGACAGGGTTATCTTATGGATACGCAGTATTTT
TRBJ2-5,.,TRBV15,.,CATSRVGETQYF,TGTGCCACCAGCAGAGTCGGGGAGACCCAGTACTTC
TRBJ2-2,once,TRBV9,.,CASSVGRHSGELFF,TGTGCCAGCAGCGTAGGTCGACATAGCGGGGAGCTGTTTTTT
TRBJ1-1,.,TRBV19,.,CASSIVSNRNTEAFF,TGTGCCAGTAGTATAGTAAGCAATAGGAACACTGAAGCTTTCTTT
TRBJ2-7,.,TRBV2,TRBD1,CATQTGLVGEQYF,TGTGCCACCCAGACAGGGTTGGTCGGCGAGCAGTACTTC
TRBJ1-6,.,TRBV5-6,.,CASRNSGKNSPLHF,TGTGCCAGCCGGAACTCCGGGAAAAATTCACCCCTCCACTTT
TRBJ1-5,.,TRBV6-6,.,CASTDGGYSNQPQHF,TGTGCCAGCACCGACGGCGGTTATAGCAATCAGCCCCAGCATTTT
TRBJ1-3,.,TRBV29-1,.,CSAINWGTTGNTIYF,TGCAGCGCAATAAATTGGGGGACAACCGGGAACACCATATATTTT
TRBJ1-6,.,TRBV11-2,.,CASSFLRDSPLHF,TGTGCCAGCAGCTTCCTGAGGGATTCACCCCTCCACTTT
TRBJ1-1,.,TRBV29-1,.,CSVVPQTEAFF,TGCAGCGTTGTTCCCCAGACTGAAGCTTTCTTT
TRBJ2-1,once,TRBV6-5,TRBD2,CASTRTGGLGNEQFF,TGTGCCAGCACAAGAACGGGAGGCCTTGGGAATGAGCAGTTCTTC
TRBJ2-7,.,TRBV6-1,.,CASSEGTFWAGTYEQYF,TGTGCCAGCAGTGAAGGAACCTTCTGGGCAGGGACCTACGAGCAGTACTTC
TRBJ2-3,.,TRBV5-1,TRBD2,CASSSLAGFTDTQYF,TGCGCCAGCAGCTCACTAGCGGGCTTCACAGATACGCAGTATTTT
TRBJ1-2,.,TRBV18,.,CASSPEGVIGGFAYGYTF,TGTGCCAGCTCACCAGAAGGGGTAATCGGGGGATTTGCCTATGGCTACACCTTC
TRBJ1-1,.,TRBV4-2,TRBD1,CASSQDLTGDTEAFF,TGTGCCAGCAGCCAAGATCTGACAGGGGACACTGAAGCTTTCTTT
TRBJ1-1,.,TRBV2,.,CASSTGYRTEAFF,TGTGCCAGCAGCACAGGGTATCGAACTGAAGCTTTCTTT
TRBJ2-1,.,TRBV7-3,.,CASSLKYRGGFNEQFF,TGTGCCAGCAGCTTAAAATACCGTGGAGGTTTCAATGAGCAGTTCTTC
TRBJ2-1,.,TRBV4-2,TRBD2,CASSQERTSRNEQFF,TGTGCCAGCAGCCAAGAACGGACTAGCCGCAATGAGCAGTTCTTC
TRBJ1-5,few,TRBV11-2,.,CASSAGFSNQPQHF,TGTGCCAGCAGCGCAGGATTTAGCAATCAGCCCCAGCATTTT
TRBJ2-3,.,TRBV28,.,CASSYSLSNREYWTDTQYF,TGTGCCAGCAGCTATTCTTTGAGCAACCGAGAATACTGGACAGATACGCAGTATTTT
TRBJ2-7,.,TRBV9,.,CASSLQGEQYF,TGTGCCAGCAGCTTGCAGGGCGAGCAGTACTTC
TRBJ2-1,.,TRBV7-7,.,CASSPVTLRDNEQFF,TGTGCTAGCAGCCCAGTTACCCTACGGGACAATGAGCAGTTCTTC
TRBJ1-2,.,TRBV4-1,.,CASSQGETPRLYGYPF,TGCGCCAGCAGCCAAGGAGAGACTCCCCGGCTGTATGGCTACCCCTTC
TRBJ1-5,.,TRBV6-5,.,CASSQTPSTNQPQHF,TGTGCCAGCAGTCAGACACCCTCAACTAATCAGCCCCAGCATTTT
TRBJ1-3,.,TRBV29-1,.,CSVGSGIPGNTIYF,TGCAGCGTTGGTTCCGGGATACCTGGAAACACCATATATTTT
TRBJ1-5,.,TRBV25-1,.,CASSDRGSDSNQPQHF,TGTGCCAGCAGTGACCGAGGCAGCGATAGCAATCAGCCCCAGCATTTT
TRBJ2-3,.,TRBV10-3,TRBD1,CAIRGQTSTDTQYF,TGTGCCATCAGGGGACAGACTAGCACAGATACGCAGTATTTT
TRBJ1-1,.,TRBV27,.,CASSLSSGQNTEAFF,TGTGCCAGCAGTTTATCCTCGGGACAGAACACTGAAGCTTTCTTT
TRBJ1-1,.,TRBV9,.,CASSVDSAQGGTEAFF,TGTGCCAGCAGCGTAGACTCGGCCCAGGGTGGCACTGAAGCTTTCTTT
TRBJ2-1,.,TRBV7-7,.,CASSLVLGSYNEQFF,TGTGCTAGCAGCTTAGTGCTCGGGTCCTACAATGAGCAGTTCTTC
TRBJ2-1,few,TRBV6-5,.,CASRREGEQFF,TGTGCCAGCAGGCGGGAAGGCGAGCAGTTCTTC
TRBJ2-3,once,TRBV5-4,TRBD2,CASSGGLAGADTQYF,TGTGCCAGCAGCGGGGGACTAGCGGGAGCAGATACGCAGTATTTT